This is a list of T cell receptor beta chains from one sample in a study of neurological immune-mediated disorders. Via MiXCR, TCRdb re-called the 5' RACE reads, giving one row per CDR3 protein. The sample has some 26,000 distinct CDR3 sequences; under 8% are singletons. The specimen was PBMCs. The receptor source for this set is a woman aged 50 to 65 in good health. CDR3s include the opening cysteine and the closing phenylalanine or tryptophan. Fields, in order: V gene, J gene, CDR3 protein.

V gene: TRBV5-1
J gene: TRBJ1-2
CDR3 protein: CASSSDPNAYGYTF

V gene: TRBV29-1
J gene: TRBJ1-1
CDR3 protein: CSVEDRGRNIPPFF

V gene: TRBV20-1
J gene: TRBJ1-3
CDR3 protein: CSAKQPGHSTSNTIYF

V gene: TRBV7-9
J gene: TRBJ2-1
CDR3 protein: CASSPGDNEQFF

V gene: TRBV20-1
J gene: TRBJ2-5
CDR3 protein: CSASEHSEETQYF

V gene: TRBV20-1
J gene: TRBJ2-3
CDR3 protein: CSGAQDPTDTQYF

V gene: TRBV20-1
J gene: TRBJ2-7
CDR3 protein: CSAKPRTPPYEQYF

V gene: TRBV19
J gene: TRBJ1-2
CDR3 protein: CASSEQGAGGYTF

V gene: TRBV12-3/TRBV12-4
J gene: TRBJ1-3
CDR3 protein: CASSFGGQGGHTIYF

V gene: TRBV14
J gene: TRBJ2-3
CDR3 protein: CASSQDPGGTQYF

V gene: TRBV7-6
J gene: TRBJ2-1
CDR3 protein: CASSVSRAINEQFF

V gene: TRBV27
J gene: TRBJ2-1
CDR3 protein: CASKGLAGDFREQFF

V gene: TRBV18
J gene: TRBJ1-3
CDR3 protein: CASSPTIVGDGNTIYF

V gene: TRBV25-1
J gene: TRBJ2-2
CDR3 protein: CASSPGQFTGELFF

V gene: TRBV6-2/TRBV6-3
J gene: TRBJ2-3
CDR3 protein: CASDPGGAADTQYF

V gene: TRBV5-1
J gene: TRBJ2-1
CDR3 protein: CASSLLADRNEQFF

V gene: TRBV20-1
J gene: TRBJ1-5
CDR3 protein: CSARDTGPNNQPQHF

V gene: TRBV13
J gene: TRBJ1-6
CDR3 protein: CASSSWTGNSPLHF

V gene: TRBV5-5
J gene: TRBJ2-3
CDR3 protein: CASSFSADTQYF

V gene: TRBV5-6
J gene: TRBJ2-2
CDR3 protein: CASSLNFYGELFF

V gene: TRBV7-9
J gene: TRBJ1-3
CDR3 protein: CASSLVTPGNTIYF

V gene: TRBV20-1
J gene: TRBJ2-1
CDR3 protein: CSARDIRDGVLNEQFF

V gene: TRBV7-8
J gene: TRBJ2-5
CDR3 protein: CASSLDPGRRQETQYF

V gene: TRBV5-1
J gene: TRBJ2-3
CDR3 protein: CASSGGVMTTSTDTQYF

V gene: TRBV20-1
J gene: TRBJ2-7
CDR3 protein: CSARTGGPYEQYF

V gene: TRBV20-1
J gene: TRBJ2-3
CDR3 protein: CSAAPRTGAGGTTDTQYF

V gene: TRBV20-1
J gene: TRBJ2-1
CDR3 protein: CSAHVAGTSGGNQFF

V gene: TRBV12-3/TRBV12-4
J gene: TRBJ2-2
CDR3 protein: CASSLGQTGELFF

V gene: TRBV29-1
J gene: TRBJ1-1
CDR3 protein: CSVSEGRHTEAFF

V gene: TRBV2
J gene: TRBJ1-1
CDR3 protein: CASSEVGQGGNTEAFF

V gene: TRBV12-3/TRBV12-4
J gene: TRBJ1-1
CDR3 protein: CASSLGTGGTEAFF

V gene: TRBV20-1
J gene: TRBJ2-7
CDR3 protein: CSARDLRTPTYEQYF

V gene: TRBV5-6
J gene: TRBJ2-1
CDR3 protein: CASSLGYKAQGSYNEQFF

V gene: TRBV4-1
J gene: TRBJ2-7
CDR3 protein: CASSQANEQYF

V gene: TRBV6-6
J gene: TRBJ2-1
CDR3 protein: CASSYSRAEAYNEQFF

V gene: TRBV4-1
J gene: TRBJ1-5
CDR3 protein: CASSQEPGGSGGQPQHF

V gene: TRBV7-3
J gene: TRBJ1-1
CDR3 protein: CASSPTRGNTEAFF

V gene: TRBV5-1
J gene: TRBJ2-7
CDR3 protein: CASSLGDRSTEQYF

V gene: TRBV24-1
J gene: TRBJ2-3
CDR3 protein: CATSEVGTGPTDTQYF